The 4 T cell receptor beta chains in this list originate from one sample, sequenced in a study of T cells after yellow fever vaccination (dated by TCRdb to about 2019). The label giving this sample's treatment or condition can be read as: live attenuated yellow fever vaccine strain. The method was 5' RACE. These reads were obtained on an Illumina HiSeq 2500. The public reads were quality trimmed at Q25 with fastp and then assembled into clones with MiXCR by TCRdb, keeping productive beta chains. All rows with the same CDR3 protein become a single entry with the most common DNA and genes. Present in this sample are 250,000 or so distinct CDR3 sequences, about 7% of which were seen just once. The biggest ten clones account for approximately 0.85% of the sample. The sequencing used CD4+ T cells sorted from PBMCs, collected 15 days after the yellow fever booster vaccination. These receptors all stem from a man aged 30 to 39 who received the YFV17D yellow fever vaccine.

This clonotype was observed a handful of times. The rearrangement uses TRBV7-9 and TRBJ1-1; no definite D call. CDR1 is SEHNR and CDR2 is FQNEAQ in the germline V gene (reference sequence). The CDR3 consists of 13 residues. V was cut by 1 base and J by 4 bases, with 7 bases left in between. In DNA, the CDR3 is TGTGCCAGCAGCTTAGACAGTCTCACTGAAGCTTTCTTT. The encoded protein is CASSLDSLTEAFF.

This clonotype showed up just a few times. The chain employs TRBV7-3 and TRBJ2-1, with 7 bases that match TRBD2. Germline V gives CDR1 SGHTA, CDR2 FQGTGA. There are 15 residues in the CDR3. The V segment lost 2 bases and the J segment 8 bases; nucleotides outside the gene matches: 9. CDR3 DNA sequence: TGTGCCAGCAGCTTAGCGGGAGACATAGCGTATGAGCAGTTCTTC. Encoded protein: CASSLAGDIAYEQFF.

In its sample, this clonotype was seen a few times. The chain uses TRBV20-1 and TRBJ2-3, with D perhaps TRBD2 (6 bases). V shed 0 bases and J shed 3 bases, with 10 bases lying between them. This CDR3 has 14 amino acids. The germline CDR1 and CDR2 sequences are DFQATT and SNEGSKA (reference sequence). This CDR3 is CSARDDGGTDTQYF. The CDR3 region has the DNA TGCAGTGCTAGAGATGATGGGGGGACAGATACGCAGTATTTT.

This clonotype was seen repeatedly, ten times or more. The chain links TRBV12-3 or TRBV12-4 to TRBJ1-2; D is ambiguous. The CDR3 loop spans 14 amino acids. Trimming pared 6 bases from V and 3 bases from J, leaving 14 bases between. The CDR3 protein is CASSLREVDYGYTF. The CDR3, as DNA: TGTGCCAGCAGCCTGAGGGAGGTTGACTATGGCTACACCTTC.